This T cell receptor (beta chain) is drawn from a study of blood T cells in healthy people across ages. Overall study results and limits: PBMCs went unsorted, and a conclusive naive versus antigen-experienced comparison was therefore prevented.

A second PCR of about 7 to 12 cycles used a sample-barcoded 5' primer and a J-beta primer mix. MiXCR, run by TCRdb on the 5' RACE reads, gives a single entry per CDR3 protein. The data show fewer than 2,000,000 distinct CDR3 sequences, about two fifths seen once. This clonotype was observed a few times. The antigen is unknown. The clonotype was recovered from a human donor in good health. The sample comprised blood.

The CDR3 region has the DNA TGCAGCGTTGACGAAACAGGGGGAGAGACCCAGTACTTC. Its protein is CSVDETGGETQYF. The genes are TRBV29-1 and TRBJ2-5, with 8 bases that match TRBD1. Germline lookup yields CDR1 SQVTM and CDR2 ANQGSEA. The length of the CDR3 is 13 residues. V lost 3 bases, J lost 4 bases, and 4 bases stayed unmatched.